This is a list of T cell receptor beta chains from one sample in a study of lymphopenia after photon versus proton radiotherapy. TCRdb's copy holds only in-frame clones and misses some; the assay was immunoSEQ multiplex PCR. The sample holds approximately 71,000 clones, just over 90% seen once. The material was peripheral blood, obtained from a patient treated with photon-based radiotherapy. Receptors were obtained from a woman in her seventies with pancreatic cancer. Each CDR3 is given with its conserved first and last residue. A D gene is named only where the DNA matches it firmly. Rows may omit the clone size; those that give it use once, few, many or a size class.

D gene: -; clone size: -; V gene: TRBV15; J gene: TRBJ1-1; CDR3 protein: CATGLGKGAEAFF; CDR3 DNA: TGTGCCACCGGCCTAGGAAAGGGGGCTGAAGCTTTCTTT
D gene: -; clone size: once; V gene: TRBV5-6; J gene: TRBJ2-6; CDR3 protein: CASSLGGRSSGANVLTF; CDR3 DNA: TGTGCCAGCAGCTTGGGTGGACGCTCGTCTGGGGCCAACGTCCTGACTTTC
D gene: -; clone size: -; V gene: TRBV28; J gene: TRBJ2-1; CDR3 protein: CASRGEVLYNEQFF; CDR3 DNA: TGTGCCAGCAGGGGCGAGGTGTTATACAATGAGCAGTTCTTC
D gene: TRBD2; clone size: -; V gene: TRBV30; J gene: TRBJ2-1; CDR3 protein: CAWSVSLAGVDEQFF; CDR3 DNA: TGTGCCTGGAGTGTAAGTCTAGCGGGAGTTGATGAGCAGTTCTTC
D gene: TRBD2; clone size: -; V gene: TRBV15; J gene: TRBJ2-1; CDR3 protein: CATSRDPGLAVHPYNEQFF; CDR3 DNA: TGTGCCACCAGCAGAGATCCGGGACTAGCGGTTCACCCCTACAATGAGCAGTTCTTC
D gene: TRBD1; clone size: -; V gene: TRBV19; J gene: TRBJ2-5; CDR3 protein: CASRPTGARETQYF; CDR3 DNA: TGTGCCAGTAGACCGACAGGGGCTAGGGAGACCCAGTACTTC
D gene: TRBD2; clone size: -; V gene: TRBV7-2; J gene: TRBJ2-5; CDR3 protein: CASSLSGIEETQYF; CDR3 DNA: TGTGCCAGCAGCCTCAGCGGGATAGAAGAGACCCAGTACTTC
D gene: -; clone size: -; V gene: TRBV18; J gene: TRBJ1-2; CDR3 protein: CASSPIAGFDGYTF; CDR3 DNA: TGTGCCAGCTCACCTATAGCAGGATTTGATGGCTACACCTTC
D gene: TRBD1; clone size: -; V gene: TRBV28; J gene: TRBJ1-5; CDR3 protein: CASSLVWDSDSNQPQHF; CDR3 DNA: TGTGCCAGCAGTTTAGTTTGGGACAGCGATAGCAATCAGCCCCAGCATTTT
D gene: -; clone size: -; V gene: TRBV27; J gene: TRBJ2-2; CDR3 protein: CANPTANTGELFF; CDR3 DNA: TGTGCCAACCCGACAGCGAACACCGGGGAGCTGTTTTTT
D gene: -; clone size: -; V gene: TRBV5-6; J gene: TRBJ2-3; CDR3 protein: CASSLAGTMADTQYF; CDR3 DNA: TGTGCCAGCAGCCTGGCTGGGACCATGGCAGATACGCAGTATTTT
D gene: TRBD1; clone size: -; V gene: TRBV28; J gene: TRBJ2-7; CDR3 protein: CASSRRDRGYEQYF; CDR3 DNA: TGTGCCAGCAGTCGCCGGGACAGGGGTTACGAGCAGTACTTC
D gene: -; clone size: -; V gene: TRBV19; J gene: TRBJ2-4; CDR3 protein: CASSPGPTGIQYF; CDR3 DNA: TGTGCCAGTAGTCCCGGGCCCACAGGGATTCAGTACTTC
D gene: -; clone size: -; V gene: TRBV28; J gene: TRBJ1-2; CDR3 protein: CASSSPGTTQRYTF; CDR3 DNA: TGTGCCAGCAGTTCACCGGGGACGACGCAGCGCTACACCTTC
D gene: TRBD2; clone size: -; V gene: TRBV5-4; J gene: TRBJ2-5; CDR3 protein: CASSLGASGGKQETQYF; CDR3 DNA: TGTGCCAGCAGCTTGGGGGCTAGCGGGGGGAAACAAGAGACCCAGTACTTC
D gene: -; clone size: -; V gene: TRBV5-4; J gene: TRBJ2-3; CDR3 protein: CASSSILSGRTDTQYF; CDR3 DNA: TGTGCCAGCAGCTCCATTTTAAGTGGGCGCACAGATACGCAGTATTTT
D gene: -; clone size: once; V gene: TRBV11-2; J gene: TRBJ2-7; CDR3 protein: CASSLANYEQYF; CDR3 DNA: TGTGCCAGCAGCTTAGCCAACTACGAGCAGTACTTC
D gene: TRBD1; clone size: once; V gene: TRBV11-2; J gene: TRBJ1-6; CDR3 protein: CASSMDRAGSPLHF; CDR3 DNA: TGTGCCAGCAGCATGGACAGGGCGGGTTCACCCCTCCACTTT
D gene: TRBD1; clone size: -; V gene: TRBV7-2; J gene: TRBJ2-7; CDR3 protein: CASSLTGGHEQYF; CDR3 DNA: TGTGCCAGCAGCCTTACAGGGGGTCACGAGCAGTACTTC
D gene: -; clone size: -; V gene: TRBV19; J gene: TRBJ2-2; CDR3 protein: CASQLVGDTGELFF; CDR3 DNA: TGTGCCAGTCAGTTGGTTGGGGACACCGGGGAGCTGTTTTTT
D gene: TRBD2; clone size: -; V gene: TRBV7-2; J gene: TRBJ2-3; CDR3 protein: CASSFKAGGNTDTQYF; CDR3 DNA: TGTGCCAGCAGCTTTAAAGCGGGAGGAAACACAGATACGCAGTATTTT
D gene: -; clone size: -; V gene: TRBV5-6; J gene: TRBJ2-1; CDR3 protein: CASSVGRIAEQFF; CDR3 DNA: TGTGCCAGCAGCGTCGGACGGATTGCTGAGCAGTTCTTC
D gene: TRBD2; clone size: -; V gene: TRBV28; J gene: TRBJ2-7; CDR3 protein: CASRETSPPYEQYF; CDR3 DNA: TGTGCCAGCAGGGAGACTAGCCCCCCCTACGAGCAGTACTTC
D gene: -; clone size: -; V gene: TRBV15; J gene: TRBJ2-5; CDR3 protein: CAAGGRIQEAQYF; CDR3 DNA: TGTGCCGCCGGCGGGCGGATCCAAGAGGCCCAGTACTTC
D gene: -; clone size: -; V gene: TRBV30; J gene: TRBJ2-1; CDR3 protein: CACESGQKYNEQFF; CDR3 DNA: TGTGCCTGCGAGAGTGGACAGAAGTACAATGAGCAGTTCTTC
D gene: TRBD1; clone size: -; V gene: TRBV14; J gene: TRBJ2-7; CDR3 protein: CASSQDLGQGAYEQYF; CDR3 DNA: TGTGCCAGCAGCCAAGATCTGGGACAGGGGGCTTACGAGCAGTACTTC
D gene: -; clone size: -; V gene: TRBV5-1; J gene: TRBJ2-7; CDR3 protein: CASSLVARETGEQYF; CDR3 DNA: TGCGCCAGCAGCTTGGTGGCCAGGGAGACGGGCGAGCAGTACTTC
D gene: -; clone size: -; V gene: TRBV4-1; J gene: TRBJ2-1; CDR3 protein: CASSQVSEKEQFF; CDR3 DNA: TGCGCCAGCAGCCAAGTTTCGGAAAAGGAGCAGTTCTTC
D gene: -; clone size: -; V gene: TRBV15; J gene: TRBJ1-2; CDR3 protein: CATSRPGRNYGYTF; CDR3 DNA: TGTGCCACCAGCAGGCCGGGACGGAACTATGGCTACACCTTC
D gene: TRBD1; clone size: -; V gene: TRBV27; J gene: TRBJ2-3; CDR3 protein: CASSTDRAQVTQYF; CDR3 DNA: TGTGCCAGCAGTACGGACAGGGCCCAGGTCACGCAGTATTTT
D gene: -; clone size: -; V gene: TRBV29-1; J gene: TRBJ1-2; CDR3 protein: CSVERGVGGYTF; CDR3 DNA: TGCAGCGTTGAACGAGGGGTTGGTGGCTACACCTTC